This entry describes one T cell receptor (beta chain). Its antigen is as yet unknown. This CDR3 has 14 residues. Germline trimming cut 7 bases from V and 4 bases from J; bases unmatched to any gene: 8. CD4+CD45RO+CD25- cells were isolated as memory CD4+ T cells. Findings and limits, study-wide: Tumor memory CD4+ T cell TCR gene usage clustered with blood and lymph node memory CD4+ cells and lymph node naive CD4+ cells.

Adaptor-ligated barcode primers were used to amplify TRBV12-4/TRBJ1-2 clonotypes. MiXCR was run by TCRdb on the multiplex PCR reads, yielding one entry per CDR3 protein. The top ten clones hold around 30% of a sample with some 500 distinct CDR3 sequences, under 25% of them seen once. The TCR was taken from a female donor with breast cancer. The V call is TRBV12-3 or TRBV12-4, the J call TRBJ1-2; 8 positions agree with TRBD1. Source material: memory CD4+ T cells sorted from blood. Subset meaning: memory CD4+ T cells, CD4+CD45RO+CD25-. The CDR3, as DNA: TGTGCCAGCACTCGGACAGGGAGGACCTATGGCTACACCTTC. Protein sequence: CASTRTGRTYGYTF.